This T cell receptor (beta chain) was identified during a study of T cell repertoires in cytomegalovirus infection. Background on the study: Evidence of both CMV infection and a matching HLA type came from public TCR beta signatures.

TCRdb re-called the reads through MiXCR, storing one row per CDR3 protein. The sample lists approximately 500,000 distinct CDR3 sequences, more than 20% occurring once. A few counts support this clonotype. Its antigen is still unknown. The CDR3 covers 17 residues. The V gene's germline CDR1 is MNHNS and CDR2 SASEGT. Trimming left V 5 bases short and J 2 bases short, with 16 bases between. General study findings and limits: Accumulated public TCR beta family frequency recognized individuals carrying CMV together with the relevant HLA. There were HLA-C-restricted CMV-specific TCR beta clonotypes dominating the ex vivo response.

The rearrangement links TRBV6-1 to TRBJ2-6; maybe TRBD1 (6 bases). The sequence was obtained from a human donor in good health (CMV status not recorded). Some clones in this sample may be carry-over from other donors' samples. Sequenced: PBMCs. The CDR3 bases are TGTGCCAGCAGTCTAGACAGGCCCTCGACTGGGGCCAACGTCCTGACTTTC. Residues: CASSLDRPSTGANVLTF.